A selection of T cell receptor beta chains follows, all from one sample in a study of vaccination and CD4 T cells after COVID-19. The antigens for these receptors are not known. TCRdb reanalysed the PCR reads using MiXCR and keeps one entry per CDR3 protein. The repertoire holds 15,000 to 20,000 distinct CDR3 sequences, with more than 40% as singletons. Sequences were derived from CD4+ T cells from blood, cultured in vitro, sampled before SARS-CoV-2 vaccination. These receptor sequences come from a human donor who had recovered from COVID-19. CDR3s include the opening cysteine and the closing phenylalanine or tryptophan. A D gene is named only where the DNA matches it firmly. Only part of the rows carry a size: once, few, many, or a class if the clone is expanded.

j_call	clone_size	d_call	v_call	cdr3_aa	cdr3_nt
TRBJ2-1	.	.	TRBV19	CASRTLRGNSYNEQFF	TGTGCCAGTAGGACCCTACGGGGGAACTCCTACAATGAGCAGTTCTTC
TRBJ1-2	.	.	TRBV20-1	CSARTETNYGYTF	TGCAGTGCTAGAACAGAGACTAACTATGGCTACACCTTC
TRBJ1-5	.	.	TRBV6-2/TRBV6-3	CASSYSGGFNQPQHF	TGTGCCAGCAGTTACTCAGGGGGATTCAATCAGCCCCAGCATTTT
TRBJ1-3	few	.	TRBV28	CASSSPQRNTIYF	TGTGCCAGCAGTTCTCCCCAACGAAACACCATATATTTT
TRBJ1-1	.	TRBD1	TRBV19	CASSVDRGTEAFF	TGTGCCAGTAGTGTGGACAGGGGGACTGAAGCTTTCTTT
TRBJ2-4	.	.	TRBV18	CASSPGVYDIQYF	TGTGCCAGCTCACCAGGGGTTTATGACATTCAGTACTTC
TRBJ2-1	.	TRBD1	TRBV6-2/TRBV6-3	CASSYSVIGPDRGRDEQFF	TGTGCCAGCAGTTACTCGGTAATAGGTCCGGACAGGGGGCGCGATGAGCAGTTCTTC
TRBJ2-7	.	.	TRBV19	CASSMEYEQYF	TGTGCCAGTAGTATGGAATACGAGCAGTACTTC
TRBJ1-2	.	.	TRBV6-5	CASSYAVGVGYGYTF	TGTGCCAGCAGTTACGCCGTCGGGGTCGGCTATGGCTACACCTTC
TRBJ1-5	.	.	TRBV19	CASKTQGGQPQHF	TGTGCCAGTAAAACGCAGGGTGGCCAGCCCCAGCATTTT
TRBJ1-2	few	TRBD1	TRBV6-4	CASSAEGGGYGYTF	TGTGCCAGCAGTGCGGAAGGGGGCGGCTATGGCTACACCTTC
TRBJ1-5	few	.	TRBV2	CASSGILRPQHF	TGTGCCAGCAGTGGGATCCTTAGGCCCCAGCATTTT
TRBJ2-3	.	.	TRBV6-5	CASSYPRDKGTDTQYF	TGTGCCAGCAGTTACCCCCGGGACAAGGGCACAGATACGCAGTATTTT
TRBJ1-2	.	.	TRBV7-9	CASSLGSGLGYTF	TGTGCCAGCAGCTTGGGTTCAGGCCTTGGCTACACCTTC
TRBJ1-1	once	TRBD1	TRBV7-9	CASSLTTGGTEAFF	TGTGCCAGCAGCTTAACTACAGGGGGCACTGAAGCTTTCTTT
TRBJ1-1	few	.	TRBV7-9	CASSQDADTEAFF	TGTGCCAGCAGCCAGGACGCAGACACTGAAGCTTTCTTT
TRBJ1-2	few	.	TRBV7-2	CASSASGRLGYTF	TGTGCCAGCAGCGCTTCGGGACGGCTGGGCTACACCTTC
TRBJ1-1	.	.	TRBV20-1	CSARKPENSTEAFF	TGCAGTGCTAGAAAACCCGAGAACAGCACTGAAGCTTTCTTT
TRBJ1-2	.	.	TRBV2	CASSEGTNYGYTF	TGTGCCAGCAGTGAGGGTACTAACTATGGCTACACCTTC
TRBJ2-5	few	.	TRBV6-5	CASSYSEGSETQYF	TGTGCCAGCAGTTACTCGGAGGGTTCAGAGACCCAGTACTTC
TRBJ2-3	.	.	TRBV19	CASSRTPDRPFTDTQYF	TGTGCCAGTAGTCGAACCCCGGACAGACCCTTCACAGATACGCAGTATTTT
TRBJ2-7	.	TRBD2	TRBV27	CASSLRENSYEQYF	TGTGCCAGCAGTTTGCGGGAGAACTCCTACGAGCAGTACTTC
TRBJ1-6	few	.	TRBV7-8	CASSRTQSSYNSPLHF	TGTGCCAGCAGCCGTACACAGAGCTCCTATAATTCACCCCTCCACTTT
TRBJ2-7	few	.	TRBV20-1	CSASPGGTYEQYF	TGCAGTGCTAGTCCCGGGGGCACCTACGAGCAGTACTTC
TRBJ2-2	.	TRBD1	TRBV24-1	CATSGRGQGGTGELFF	TGTGCCACCAGCGGAAGGGGGCAGGGTGGGACCGGGGAGCTGTTTTTT
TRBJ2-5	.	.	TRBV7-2	CASSDWDGQETQYF	TGTGCCAGCAGCGATTGGGACGGCCAAGAGACCCAGTACTTC
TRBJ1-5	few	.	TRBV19	CASSRGVGNQPQHF	TGTGCCAGCTCTAGGGGAGTAGGCAATCAGCCCCAGCATTTT
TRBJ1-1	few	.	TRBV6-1	CASSQFSNTEAFF	TGTGCCAGCAGTCAGTTTTCGAACACTGAAGCTTTCTTT
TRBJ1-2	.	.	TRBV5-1	CASSADPLGLFYGYTF	TGCGCCAGCAGCGCGGACCCGCTCGGACTCTTCTATGGCTACACCTTC
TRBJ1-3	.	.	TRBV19	CASSIGLNTIYF	TGTGCCAGTAGTATCGGGTTGAACACCATATATTTT
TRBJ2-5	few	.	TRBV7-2	CASSLVRVAETQYF	TGTGCCAGCAGCTTAGTAAGGGTCGCGGAGACCCAGTACTTC
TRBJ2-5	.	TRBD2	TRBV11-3	CASSLGAFLAGETQYF	TGTGCCAGCAGCTTAGGGGCCTTTTTAGCGGGAGAGACCCAGTACTTC
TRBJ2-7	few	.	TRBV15	CATSRDRQRNSEQYF	TGTGCCACCAGCAGAGATCGACAACGGAATTCCGAGCAGTACTTC
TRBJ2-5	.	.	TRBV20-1	CSASSGQTPWGETQYF	TGCAGTGCTAGCAGCGGGCAGACGCCCTGGGGAGAGACCCAGTACTTC
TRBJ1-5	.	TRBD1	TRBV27	CASRSSGTGSNQPQHF	TGTGCCAGCAGGAGCTCCGGGACAGGGAGCAATCAGCCCCAGCATTTT
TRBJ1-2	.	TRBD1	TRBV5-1	CASSSTPTDRGYGYTF	TGCGCCAGCAGCTCCACCCCAACTGACAGGGGCTATGGCTACACCTTC
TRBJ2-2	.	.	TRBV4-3	CASSQESTGSRELFF	TGCGCCAGCAGCCAAGAGTCTACAGGGTCGAGAGAGCTGTTTTTT
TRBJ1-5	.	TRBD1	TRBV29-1	CSVSTGGNQPQHF	TGCAGCGTCTCGACAGGGGGCAATCAGCCCCAGCATTTT
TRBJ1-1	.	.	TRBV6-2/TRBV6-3	CASSFAGGTEAFF	TGTGCCAGCAGTTTCGCGGGTGGGACTGAAGCTTTCTTT
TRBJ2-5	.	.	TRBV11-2	CASRIDQETQYF	TGTGCCAGCAGAATCGATCAAGAGACCCAGTACTTC
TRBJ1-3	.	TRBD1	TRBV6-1	CASNPDRAGNTIYF	TGTGCCAGCAATCCGGACAGGGCTGGAAACACCATATATTTT